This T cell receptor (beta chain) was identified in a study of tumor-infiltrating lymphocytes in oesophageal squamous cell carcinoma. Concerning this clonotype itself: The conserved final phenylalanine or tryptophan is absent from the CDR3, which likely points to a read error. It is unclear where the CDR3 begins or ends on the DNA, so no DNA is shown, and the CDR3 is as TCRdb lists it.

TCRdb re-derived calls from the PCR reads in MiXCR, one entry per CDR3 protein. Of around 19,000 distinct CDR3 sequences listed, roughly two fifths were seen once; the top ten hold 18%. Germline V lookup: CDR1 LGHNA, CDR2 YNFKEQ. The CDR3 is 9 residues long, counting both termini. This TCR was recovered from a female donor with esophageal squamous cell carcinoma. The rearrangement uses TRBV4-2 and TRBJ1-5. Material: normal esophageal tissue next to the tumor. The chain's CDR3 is CASSQAFRP.